This T cell receptor beta chain was identified during a study of blood T cell repertoires in COVID-19. Study in general: From the United States, Italy and Spain came samples of acute and convalescent COVID-19. PBMCs, B-cell-depleted T cells, or T cells provided the cDNA or gDNA that made up the material.

Study processing details: Amplification of reference gene primers provided the estimated nucleated cell counts. Data came from immunoSEQ multiplex PCR; TCRdb stores just in-frame clones and leaves some out. From that table come the V and J calls and clone size; the DNA was used to work out D and trimming. Here the sample spans around 85,000 clones, roughly 88% being singletons. The V gene end was trimmed by 6 bases and the J gene end by 8 bases; junction bases not matched to a gene: 9. The germline V gene encodes CDR1 MNHEY and CDR2 SMNVEV (reference sequence). The CDR3 loop spans 14 amino acids. The chain couples TRBV27 to TRBJ2-2, with TRBD2 matching over 7 bases. The clonotype comes from a man aged 45-65 years with active COVID-19. Sequences were obtained from peripheral blood. CDR3: CASRSGRGVGELFF. The CDR3 DNA reads TGTGCCAGCAGGTCTGGGAGGGGCGTGGGGGAGCTGTTTTTT.